The T cell receptor beta chain under discussion was sequenced for a study of blood T cell repertoires in COVID-19. Turning to the study itself: Sites in the United States, Italy and Spain provided acute and convalescent COVID-19 samples.

Produced via immunoSEQ multiplex PCR; TCRdb's table is partial and in-frame only. The sample includes around 98,000 clones, approximately 79% of them seen just once. This CDR3 spans 13 amino acids. The germline V gene encodes CDR1 MNHEY and CDR2 SVGEGT. Trimming stripped 3 bases from V and 3 bases from J, with 7 bases between. The V and J genes are TRBV6-2 or TRBV6-3 and TRBJ2-3, with D uncertain. The source material was peripheral blood. The TCR sequence derives from a man between 65 and 85 years old with active or convalescent COVID-19. CDR3 bases: TGTGCCAGCAGTTATCTAGTTACAGATACGCAGTATTTT. Translated: CASSYLVTDTQYF.